Following are 26 T cell receptor beta chains from one sample sequenced in a study of blood T cell repertoires in COVID-19 (TCRdb year 2020). To prepare the library, the immunoSEQ multiplex PCR assay was applied. TCRdb limited this immuneACCESS table to in-frame rearrangements with V and J called. A share of clones is missing; checked studies link under half to unresolved V genes, and the rest is unexplained. This sample gives roughly 77,000 clones in total; under 80% of them show up just once. The ten largest make up 9.5% to 10% of the sample. The source material was peripheral blood. The source is a human donor in a cohort sampled during active COVID-19.

This CDR3 reads CASSPSRGNYGYTF. DNA of the CDR3: TGTGCCAGCAGCCCTAGCCGGGGGAACTATGGCTACACCTTC. The V gene is TRBV9, the J gene TRBJ1-2; D might be TRBD1 (5 bases). In germline, CDR1 is SGDLS, CDR2 YYNGEE. The CDR3 contains 14 residues. Trimming cost V 4 bases and J 2 bases, with 12 bases left between them.

This clone was seen more than once but under ten times. This sequence joins TRBV24-1 and TRBJ1-1; a possible D gene is TRBD1 (5 bases). CDR3 length: 13 amino acids. Germline assignment: CDR1 KGHDR and CDR2 SFDVKD. The V end was cut by 4 bases, the J end by 4 bases, with 9 bases between. The CDR3 coding sequence is TGTGCCACCAGTGACCCCGGGGGCACTGAAGCTTTCTTT. This codes for CATSDPGGTEAFF.

The chain carries TRBV7-9 and TRBJ2-5; 9 nucleotides align to TRBD1. Germline CDR1 SEHNR, CDR2 FQNEAQ (reference sequence). This CDR3 contains 17 residues. After removal of 5 bases from V and 5 bases from J, the junction contained 15 bases not matched to a gene. The CDR3 nucleotides are TGTGCCAGCAGCGCAGGGGGGACAGGGATTATTTCGGAGACCCAGTACTTC. Translating it yields CASSAGGTGIISETQYF.

This clone has just a few counts. The chain is built from TRBV6-5 and TRBJ2-7; 8 bases match TRBD2. The CDR3 totals 15 residues. The V segment lost 2 bases and the J segment 2 bases; nucleotides outside the gene matches: 5. Germline loops: CDR1 MNHEY, CDR2 SVGAGI. The CDR3 loop is CASSYQRGTAYEQYF. The CDR3 DNA reads as TGTGCCAGCAGTTACCAGCGGGGGACCGCCTACGAGCAGTACTTC.

The V call is TRBV19, the J call TRBJ1-2; D is undetermined. V was shortened by 4 bases and J by 6 bases, with 27 bases between the two germline ends. Germline V lookup: CDR1 LNHDA, CDR2 SQIVND (reference sequence). This CDR3 region has 18 residues. The CDR3 loop reads CASSTAGGRITAQNGYTF. In DNA form, the CDR3 reads TGTGCCAGTAGTACCGCGGGCGGTCGGATAACTGCCCAGAATGGCTACACCTTC.

This clone occurred a few times. V gene TRBV6-5 combines with J gene TRBJ2-7; 7 bases are shared with TRBD1. The CDR3 is 15 amino acids. Germline CDR1 is MNHEY and CDR2 is SVGAGI. After removal of 0 bases from V and 3 bases from J, the junction contained 5 bases not matched to a gene. The CDR3 DNA is TGTGCCAGCAGTTACTCGAGGGGGCAACACTACGAGCAGTACTTC. Translation: CASSYSRGQHYEQYF.

This clone was picked up one time. The chain links TRBV2 to TRBJ1-1; 8 bases map to TRBD1. This CDR3 comprises 16 residues. Losses at the gene ends were 3 bases for V and 0 bases for J; bases not matched to a gene: 6. Germline CDR1 is SNHLY and CDR2 is FYNNEI. CDR3 region: CASSDGQGRLNTEAFF. DNA of the CDR3: TGTGCCAGCAGTGACGGACAGGGCCGTTTGAACACTGAAGCTTTCTTT. Together with reference TRBV2 and TRBJ1-1, the CDR3 gives the full variable domain: EPEVTQTPSHQVTQMGQEVILRCVPISNHLYFYWYRQILGQKVEFLVSFYNNEISEKSEIFDDQFSVERPDGSNFTLKIRSTKLEDSAMYFCASSDGQGRLNTEAFFGQGTRLTVV.

The chain is built from TRBV7-2 and TRBJ1-2, with 8 bases that match TRBD1. The CDR3 contains 15 residues. Germline assignment: CDR1 SGHTA and CDR2 FQGNSA. The junction had 9 bases not matched to a gene; V was cut back by 4 bases and J by 5 bases. CDR3 DNA sequence: TGTGCCAGCAGCTACCGACAGGGGCCACTTTATGGCTACACCTTC. Amino acids: CASSYRQGPLYGYTF.

This chain links TRBV5-6 with TRBJ2-6; maybe TRBD2 (5 bases). The CDR3 loop spans 17 amino acids. V was cut by 4 bases and J by 0 bases, with 14 bases left in between. Per germline, CDR1 SGHDT and CDR2 YYEEEE. This chain's CDR3 is CASSRGSASSGANVLTF. CDR3 in DNA: TGTGCCAGCAGCCGGGGAAGCGCGAGCTCTGGGGCCAACGTCCTGACTTTC. Full variable domain (missing parts from reference TRBV5-6 and TRBJ2-6): DAGVTQSPTHLIKTRGQQVTLRCSPKSGHDTVSWYQQALGQGPQFIFQYYEEEERQRGNFPDRFSGHQFPNYSSELNVNALLLGDSALYLCASSRGSASSGANVLTFGAGSRLTVL.

J is TRBJ1-1 and V is TRBV15; the D gene is possibly TRBD1 (6 bases). This CDR3 region has 12 residues. V lost 4 bases and J 3 bases, leaving 6 bases between the germline ends. The germline V gene has CDR1 LNHNV and CDR2 YYDKDF (reference sequence). CDR3 region: CATSNRDTEAFF. CDR3 nucleotide sequence: TGTGCCACCAGCAACAGGGACACTGAAGCTTTCTTT.

J is TRBJ1-2 and V is TRBV5-4, with unresolved D. The CDR3 runs 13 residues. The V end was cut by 1 base, the J end by 4 bases, with 8 bases between. In germline, CDR1 is SGHNT, CDR2 YYREEE (reference sequence). This chain's CDR3 is CASSLTAIYGYTF. CDR3 nucleotides: TGTGCCAGCAGCTTGACAGCTATCTATGGCTACACCTTC.

The rearrangement links TRBV12-2 to TRBJ1-2. TRBV12-2 is noted as a pseudogene. The CDR3 has 15 amino acids. As DNA, the CDR3 is TGTGCAAGTCGACTCTGGCGGGGACCCTTCTATGGCTACACCTTC. It is translated as CASRLWRGPFYGYTF.

V usage is TRBV3-1 (or the pseudogene TRBV3-2) and J usage is TRBJ2-6; no firm D call. V was cut by 1 base and J by 2 bases, with 6 bases left in between. This CDR3 contains 15 residues. CDR1 and CDR2 from the germline V gene are LGHDT and YNNKEL (reference sequence). CDR3 in amino acids: CASSQALPGANVLTF. The CDR3 nucleotides are TGTGCCAGCAGCCAAGCACTCCCTGGGGCCAACGTCCTGACTTTC.

The chain uses TRBV19 and TRBJ1-5; TRBD1 matches 7 bases. In germline, CDR1 is LNHDA, CDR2 SQIVND (reference sequence). The junction had 13 bases not matched to a gene; V was cut back by 7 bases and J by 7 bases. The CDR3 loop spans 15 amino acids. CDR3 sequence reads: CASNPKGQPRQPQHF. Written as DNA, the CDR3 is TGTGCCAGTAACCCAAAGGGACAGCCGCGACAGCCCCAGCATTTT.

As for this clone: This same CDR3 is encoded by further DNA sequences in the sample. This chain's CDR3 is CASSVGQGNYGYTF. The DNA for the CDR3 is TGTGCCAGCAGCGTGGGACAGGGTAACTATGGCTACACCTTC. This chain uses TRBV9 with TRBJ1-2; 9 bases are a match to TRBD1. The V gene end was trimmed by 2 bases and the J gene end by 1 base; junction bases not matched to a gene: 0. Germline CDR1 and CDR2: SGDLS and YYNGEE. The CDR3 contains 14 residues.

This clone occurred once. V and J are TRBV5-1 and TRBJ1-3; 8 bases are shared with TRBD1. V trimming: 4 bases; J trimming: 0 bases; junction bases outside the gene matches: 15. Germline CDR1 SGHRS, CDR2 YFSETQ. The CDR3 sequence is 19 residues long. The CDR3 coding sequence is TGCGCCAGCAGCCCCGGGACAGGACACAGGCTAGCCTCTGGAAACACCATATATTTT. Its translation is CASSPGTGHRLASGNTIYF.

The V and J genes are TRBV5-6 and TRBJ2-7, with 9 bases fitting TRBD1. Germline trimming cut 4 bases from V and 5 bases from J; bases unmatched to any gene: 10. In germline, CDR1 is SGHDT, CDR2 YYEEEE. The CDR3 has 15 residues. CDR3 amino acids: CASSRRGQGGHEQYF. The CDR3 coding sequence is TGTGCCAGCAGCCGGCGGGGACAGGGCGGCCACGAGCAGTACTTC.

The chain joins TRBV7-9 to TRBJ1-3; D uncertain. The V gene lost 5 bases and the J gene lost 3 bases, with 11 bases spanning the gap. In germline, CDR1 is SEHNR, CDR2 FQNEAQ (reference sequence). The CDR3 has 14 residues. The CDR3 spells CASSLRRNGNTIYF. Here the CDR3 DNA reads TGTGCCAGCAGCCTTAGAAGAAATGGAAACACCATATATTTT.

The chain employs TRBV29-1 and TRBJ1-1; 8 nucleotides agree with TRBD1. From germline, CDR1 is SQVTM and CDR2 ANQGSEA. This CDR3 has 13 amino acids. The V gene end was trimmed by 8 bases and the J gene end by 3 bases; junction bases not matched to a gene: 8. CDR3 DNA sequence: TGCAGCCTCCAGGGGGCTCGGGACACTGAAGCTTTCTTT. Translating gives CSLQGARDTEAFF.

The rearrangement links TRBV18 to TRBJ2-6, with D perhaps matching TRBD1 (6 bases). Germline CDR1 KGHSH, CDR2 LQKENI. Trimming stripped 5 bases from V and 4 bases from J, with 12 bases between. The CDR3 totals 15 residues. CDR3 sequence: CASSGPGAGANVLTF. The CDR3 nucleotides read TGTGCCAGCTCAGGACCAGGGGCCGGGGCCAACGTCCTGACTTTC.

In its sample, this clone was seen once. The V and J genes are TRBV9 and TRBJ2-5; perhaps TRBD2 as D (5 bases). Germline CDR1 is SGDLS and CDR2 is YYNGEE. This CDR3 comprises 14 residues. The V end was cut by 0 bases, the J end by 9 bases, with 15 bases between. The CDR3 loop is CASSVGELGLPQYF. Here the CDR3 DNA reads TGTGCCAGCAGCGTAGGTGAACTAGGATTACCCCAGTACTTC.

The rearrangement uses TRBV19 and TRBJ1-2; a possible D gene is TRBD1 (5 bases). V was cut by 3 bases and J by 0 bases, with 8 bases left in between. The germline CDR1 and CDR2 sequences are LNHDA and SQIVND (reference sequence). The CDR3 runs 14 residues. The DNA for the CDR3 is TGTGCCAGTAGTATGGGCAGGGCTAACTATGGCTACACCTTC. As protein: CASSMGRANYGYTF.

This clone has a handful of counts. In nucleotides, the CDR3 is TGCGCCAGCAGCCAAGACAGGGGAAGTGAAAAACTGTTTTTT. It encodes CASSQDRGSEKLFF. The V gene is TRBV4-1, the J gene TRBJ1-4; TRBD1 is a possible D gene (6 bases). The V end was cut by 0 bases, the J end by 7 bases, with 9 bases between. There are 14 residues in the CDR3. Germline V gene data show CDR1 as MGHRA and CDR2 as YSYEKL.

J is TRBJ1-2 and V is TRBV12-3 or TRBV12-4; 7 nucleotides agree with TRBD1. The CDR3 has 12 amino acids. Germline trimming cut 3 bases from V and 8 bases from J; bases unmatched to any gene: 3. As DNA, the CDR3 is TGTGCCAGCAGTTTTGGACAGGTCGGCTACACCTTC. Its translation is CASSFGQVGYTF.

The V gene is TRBV28, the J gene TRBJ1-2; D perhaps matches TRBD1 (6 bases). The CDR3 sequence is 12 residues long. Germline-derived CDR1 and CDR2 are MDHEN and SYDVKM. V dropped 5 bases and J dropped 5 bases, with 9 bases sitting between them. The CDR3 loop reads CASSTGWYGYTF. The CDR3 nucleotides are TGTGCCAGCAGTACAGGGTGGTATGGCTACACCTTC.

The chain links TRBV5-8 to TRBJ2-7; the D is unclear. The CDR3 has 12 residues. Germline lookup yields CDR1 SGHTS and CDR2 YDEGEE. Trimming pared 0 bases from V and 4 bases from J, leaving 5 bases between. CDR3 coding DNA: TGTGCCAGCAGCTTGGTACGGTACGAGCAGTACTTC. This codes for CASSLVRYEQYF.